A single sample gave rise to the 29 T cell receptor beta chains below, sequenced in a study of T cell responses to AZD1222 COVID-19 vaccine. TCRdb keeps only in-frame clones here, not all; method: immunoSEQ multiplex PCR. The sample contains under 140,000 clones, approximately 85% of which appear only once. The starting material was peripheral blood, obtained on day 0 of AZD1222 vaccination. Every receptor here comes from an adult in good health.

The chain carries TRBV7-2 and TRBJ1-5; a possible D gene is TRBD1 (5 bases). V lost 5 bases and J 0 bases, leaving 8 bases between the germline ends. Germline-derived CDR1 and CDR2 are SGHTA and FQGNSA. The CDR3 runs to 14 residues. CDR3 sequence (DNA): TGTGCCAGCAGCAGACAGTATAGCAATCAGCCCCAGCATTTT. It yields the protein CASSRQYSNQPQHF.

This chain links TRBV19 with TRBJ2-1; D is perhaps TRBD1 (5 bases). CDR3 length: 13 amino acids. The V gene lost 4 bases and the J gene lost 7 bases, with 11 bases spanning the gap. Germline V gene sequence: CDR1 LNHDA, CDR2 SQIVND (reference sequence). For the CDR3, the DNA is TGTGCCAGTAGTACGGCCACAGGTAATGAGCAGTTCTTC. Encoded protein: CASSTATGNEQFF.

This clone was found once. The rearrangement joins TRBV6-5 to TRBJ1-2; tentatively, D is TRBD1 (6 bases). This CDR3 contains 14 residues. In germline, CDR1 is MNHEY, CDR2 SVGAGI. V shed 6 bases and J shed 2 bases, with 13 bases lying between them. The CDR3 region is CASRRGGGNYGYTF. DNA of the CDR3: TGTGCCAGCAGGCGAGGAGGGGGAAACTATGGCTACACCTTC.

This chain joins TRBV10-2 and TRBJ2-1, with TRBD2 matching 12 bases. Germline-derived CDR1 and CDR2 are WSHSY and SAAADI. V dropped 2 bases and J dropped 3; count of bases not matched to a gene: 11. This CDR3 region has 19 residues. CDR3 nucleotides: TGCGCCAGCAGTGAGACCAGTCTAGCGGGAGGGCCTGTCTACAATGAGCAGTTCTTC. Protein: CASSETSLAGGPVYNEQFF.

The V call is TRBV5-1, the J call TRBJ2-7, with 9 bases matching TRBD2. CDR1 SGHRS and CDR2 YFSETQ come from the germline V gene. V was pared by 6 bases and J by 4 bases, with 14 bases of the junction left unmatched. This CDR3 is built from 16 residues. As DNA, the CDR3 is TGCGCCAGCACCCGGGGAGCGGGGGGCCCGGAGTACGAGCAGTACTTC. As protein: CASTRGAGGPEYEQYF.

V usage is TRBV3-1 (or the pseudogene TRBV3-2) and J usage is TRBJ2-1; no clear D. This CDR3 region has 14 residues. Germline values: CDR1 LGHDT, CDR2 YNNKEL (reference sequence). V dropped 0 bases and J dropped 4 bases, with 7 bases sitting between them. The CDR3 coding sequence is TGTGCCAGCAGCCAAGATCTCAGGTACAATGAGCAGTTCTTC. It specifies CASSQDLRYNEQFF.

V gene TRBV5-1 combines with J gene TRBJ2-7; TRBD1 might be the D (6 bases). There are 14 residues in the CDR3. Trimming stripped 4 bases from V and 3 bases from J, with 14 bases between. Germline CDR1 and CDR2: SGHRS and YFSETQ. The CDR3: CASSNPTGYYEQYF. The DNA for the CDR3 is TGCGCCAGCAGCAACCCGACAGGATACTACGAGCAGTACTTC.

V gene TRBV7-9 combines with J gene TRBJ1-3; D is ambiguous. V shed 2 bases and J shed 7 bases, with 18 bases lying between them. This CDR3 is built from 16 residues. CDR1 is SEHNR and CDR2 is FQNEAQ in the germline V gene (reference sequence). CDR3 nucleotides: TGTGCCAGCAGCTTACCCCCCCGGAATCGCCACAACACCATATATTTT. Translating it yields CASSLPPRNRHNTIYF.

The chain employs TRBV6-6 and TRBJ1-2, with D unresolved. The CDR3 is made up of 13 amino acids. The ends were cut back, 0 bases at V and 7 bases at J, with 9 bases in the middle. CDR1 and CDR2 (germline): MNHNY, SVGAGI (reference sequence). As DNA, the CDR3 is TGTGCCAGCAGTTACTCGAGGGAGGGTGGCTACACCTTC. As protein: CASSYSREGGYTF.

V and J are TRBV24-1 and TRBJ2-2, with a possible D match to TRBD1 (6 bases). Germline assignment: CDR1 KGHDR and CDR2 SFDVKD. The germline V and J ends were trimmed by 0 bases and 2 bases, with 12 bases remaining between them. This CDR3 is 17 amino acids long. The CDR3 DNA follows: TGTGCCACCAGTGATTTGTTAGCGACAGGCAACACCGGGGAGCTGTTTTTT. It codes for CATSDLLATGNTGELFF.

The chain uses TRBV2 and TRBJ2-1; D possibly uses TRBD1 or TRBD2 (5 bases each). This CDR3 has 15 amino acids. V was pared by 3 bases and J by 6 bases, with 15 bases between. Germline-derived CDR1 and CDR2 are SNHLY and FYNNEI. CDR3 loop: CASSEGTVPGNEQFF. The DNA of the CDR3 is TGTGCCAGCAGTGAGGGGACCGTGCCGGGCAATGAGCAGTTCTTC.

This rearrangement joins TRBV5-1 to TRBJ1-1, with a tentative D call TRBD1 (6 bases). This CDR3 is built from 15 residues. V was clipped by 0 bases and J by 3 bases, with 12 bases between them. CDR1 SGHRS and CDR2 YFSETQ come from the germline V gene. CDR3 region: CASSLDSGAYTEAFF. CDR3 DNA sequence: TGCGCCAGCAGCTTGGATTCGGGGGCTTACACTGAAGCTTTCTTT.

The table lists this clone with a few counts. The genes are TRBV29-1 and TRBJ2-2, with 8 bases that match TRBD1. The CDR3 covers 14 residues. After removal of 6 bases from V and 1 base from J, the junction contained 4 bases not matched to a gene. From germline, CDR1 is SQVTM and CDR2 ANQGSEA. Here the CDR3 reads CSVLTGGNTGELFF. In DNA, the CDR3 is TGCAGCGTCCTAACAGGGGGGAACACCGGGGAGCTGTTTTTT.

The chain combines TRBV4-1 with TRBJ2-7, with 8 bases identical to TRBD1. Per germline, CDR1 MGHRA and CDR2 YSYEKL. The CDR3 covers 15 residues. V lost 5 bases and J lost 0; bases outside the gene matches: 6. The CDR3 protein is CASSARQGISYEQYF. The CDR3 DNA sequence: TGCGCCAGCAGCGCCCGACAGGGGATCTCCTACGAGCAGTACTTC.

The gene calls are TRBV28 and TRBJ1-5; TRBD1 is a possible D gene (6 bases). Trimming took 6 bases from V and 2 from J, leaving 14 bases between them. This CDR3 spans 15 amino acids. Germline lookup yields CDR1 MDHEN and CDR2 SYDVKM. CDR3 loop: CASSLQGRGNQPQHF. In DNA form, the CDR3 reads TGTGCCAGCAGCCTACAGGGAAGGGGCAATCAGCCCCAGCATTTT.

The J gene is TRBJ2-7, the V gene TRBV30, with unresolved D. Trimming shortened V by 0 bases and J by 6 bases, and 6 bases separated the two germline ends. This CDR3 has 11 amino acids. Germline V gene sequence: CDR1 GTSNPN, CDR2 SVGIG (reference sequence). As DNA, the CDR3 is TGTGCCTGGAGTGTAGAAGGCGAGCAGTACTTC. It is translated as CAWSVEGEQYF.

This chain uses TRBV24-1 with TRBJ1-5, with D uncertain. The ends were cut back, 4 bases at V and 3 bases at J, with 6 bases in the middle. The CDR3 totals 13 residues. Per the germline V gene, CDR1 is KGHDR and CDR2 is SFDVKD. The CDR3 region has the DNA TGTGCCACCAGTGAGCACACCAATCAGCCCCAGCATTTT. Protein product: CATSEHTNQPQHF.

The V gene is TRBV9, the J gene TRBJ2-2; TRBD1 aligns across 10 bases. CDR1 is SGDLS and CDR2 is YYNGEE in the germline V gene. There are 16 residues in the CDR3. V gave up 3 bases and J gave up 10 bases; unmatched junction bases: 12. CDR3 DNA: TGTGCCAGCAGCGCCACCGGGACAGGGGTGATGGTGGAGCTGTTTTTT. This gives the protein CASSATGTGVMVELFF.

The CDR3 loop is CASRTQGEGNYGYTF. DNA for the CDR3: TGCGCCAGCAGAACACAGGGTGAAGGTAACTATGGCTACACCTTC. V usage is TRBV5-1 and J usage is TRBJ1-2; tentative D call: TRBD1 (6 bases). The CDR3 sequence is 15 residues long. Trimming pared 5 bases from V and 1 base from J, leaving 15 bases between. CDR1 and CDR2 (germline): SGHRS, YFSETQ.

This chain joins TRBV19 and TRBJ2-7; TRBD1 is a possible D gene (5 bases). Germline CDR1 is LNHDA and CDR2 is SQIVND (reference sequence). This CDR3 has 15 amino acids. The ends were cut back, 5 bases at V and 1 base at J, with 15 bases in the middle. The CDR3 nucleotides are TGTGCCAGTAGTCCCCTGGGGCAGGGTTCCTACGAGCAGTACTTC. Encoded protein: CASSPLGQGSYEQYF. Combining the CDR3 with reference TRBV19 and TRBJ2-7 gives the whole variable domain DGGITQSPKYLFRKEGQNVTLSCEQNLNHDAMYWYRQDPGQGLRLIYYSQIVNDFQKGDIAEGYSVSREKKESFPLTVTSAQKNPTAFYLCASSPLGQGSYEQYFGPGTRLTVT.

DNA for the CDR3: TGTGCCAGCAGCTTAAGCAGCATCTCCTACGAGCAGTACTTC. Amino acid sequence: CASSLSSISYEQYF. The rearrangement uses TRBV7-9 and TRBJ2-7; D not certain. CDR3 length: 14 residues. CDR1 and CDR2 (germline): SEHNR, FQNEAQ (reference sequence). Trimming shortened V by 2 bases and J by 0 bases, and 8 bases separated the two germline ends.

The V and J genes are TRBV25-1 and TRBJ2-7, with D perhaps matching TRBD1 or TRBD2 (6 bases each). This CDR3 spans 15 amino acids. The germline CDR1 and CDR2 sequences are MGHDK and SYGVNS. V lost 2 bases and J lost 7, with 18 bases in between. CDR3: CASSESGQGRREQYF. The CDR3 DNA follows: TGTGCCAGCAGTGAAAGCGGGCAGGGGAGGAGGGAGCAGTACTTC.

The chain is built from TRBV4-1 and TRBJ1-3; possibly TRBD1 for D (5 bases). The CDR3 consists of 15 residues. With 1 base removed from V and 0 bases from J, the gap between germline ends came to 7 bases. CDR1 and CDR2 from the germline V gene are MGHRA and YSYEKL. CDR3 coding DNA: TGCGCCAGCAGCCAAGTTGACAGCTCTGGAAACACCATATATTTT. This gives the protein CASSQVDSSGNTIYF.

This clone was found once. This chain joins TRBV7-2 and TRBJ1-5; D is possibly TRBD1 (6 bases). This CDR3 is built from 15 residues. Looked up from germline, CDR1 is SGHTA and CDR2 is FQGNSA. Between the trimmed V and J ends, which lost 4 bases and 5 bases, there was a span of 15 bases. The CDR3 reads CASSSGSGGHQPQHF. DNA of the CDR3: TGTGCCAGCAGCTCAGGGTCCGGGGGCCATCAGCCCCAGCATTTT.

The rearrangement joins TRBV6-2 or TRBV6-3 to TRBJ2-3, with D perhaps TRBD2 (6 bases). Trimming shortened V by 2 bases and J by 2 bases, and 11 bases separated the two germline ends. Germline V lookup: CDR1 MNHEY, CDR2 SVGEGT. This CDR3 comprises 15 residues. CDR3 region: CASSYDRGSTDTQYF. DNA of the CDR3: TGTGCCAGCAGTTACGACCGGGGGTCCACAGATACGCAGTATTTT.

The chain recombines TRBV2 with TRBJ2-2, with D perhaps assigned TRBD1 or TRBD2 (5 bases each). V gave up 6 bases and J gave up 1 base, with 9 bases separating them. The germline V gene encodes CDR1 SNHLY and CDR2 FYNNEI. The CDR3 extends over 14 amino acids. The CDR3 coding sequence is TGTGCCAGCAGACGGGACCAGAACACCGGGGAGCTGTTTTTT. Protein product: CASRRDQNTGELFF. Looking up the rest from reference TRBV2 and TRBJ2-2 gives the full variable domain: EPEVTQTPSHQVTQMGQEVILRCVPISNHLYFYWYRQILGQKVEFLVSFYNNEISEKSEIFDDQFSVERPDGSNFTLKIRSTKLEDSAMYFCASRRDQNTGELFFGEGSRLTVL.

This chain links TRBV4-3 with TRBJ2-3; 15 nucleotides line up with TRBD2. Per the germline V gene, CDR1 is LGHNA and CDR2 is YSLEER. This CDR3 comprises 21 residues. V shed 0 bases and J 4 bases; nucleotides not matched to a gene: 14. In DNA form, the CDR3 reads TGCGCCAGCAGCCAAGATCCAGGACTAGCGGGAGGGCCTAGGTGTGCAGATACGCAGTATTTT. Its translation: CASSQDPGLAGGPRCADTQYF.

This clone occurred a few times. The CDR3 coding sequence is TGTGCGGAGGGGGAGGGATTAAGCAATCAGCCCCAGCATTTT. Translation gives CAEGEGLSNQPQHF. The V gene is TRBV6-5, the J gene TRBJ1-5; the D gene is possibly TRBD1 (6 bases). The CDR3 contains 14 residues. Germline CDR1 reads MNHEY; CDR2 reads SVGAGI.

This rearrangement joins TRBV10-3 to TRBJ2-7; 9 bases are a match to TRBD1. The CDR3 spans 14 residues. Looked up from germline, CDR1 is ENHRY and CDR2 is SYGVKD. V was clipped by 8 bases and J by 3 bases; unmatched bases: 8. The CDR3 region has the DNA TGTGCCATCTTGTCCGGGACAGGGAACTACGAGCAGTACTTC. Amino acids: CAILSGTGNYEQYF.